The present T cell receptor beta chain was sequenced within a study of blood T cell repertoires in COVID-19. Seattle's cohort entered during active infection and was followed longitudinally. Assay used: immunoSEQ multiplex PCR; TCRdb lists only in-frame clones, some missing. The sample includes roughly 250,000 clones, around 90% of them seen just once. The sample consisted of peripheral blood. This sequence was found in a man aged 30 to 45 with COVID-19, enrolled during active disease.

The CDR3 sequence is CSVVGTAASYEQYF. Here the CDR3 DNA reads TGCAGCGTCGTTGGGACAGCCGCCTCCTACGAGCAGTACTTC. The gene calls are TRBV29-1 and TRBJ2-7; 7 positions agree with TRBD1. The CDR3 runs 14 residues. CDR1 is SQVTM and CDR2 is ANQGSEA in the germline V gene. With 6 bases clipped from V and 0 bases from J, the junction kept 8 bases outside the gene matches.